Listed below are T cell receptor beta chains from one sample, sequenced in a study of cytomegalovirus exposure and HLA in healthy donors. The method was immunoSEQ multiplex PCR; TCRdb's version includes in-frame clones alone and lacks a portion of them. The sample has approximately 150,000 clones, approximately 83% seen once. The sample taken for sequencing was PBMCs. The receptors derive from a woman in her 40s in good health and CMV-seronegative. The CDR3 runs from the conserved cysteine through the conserved F or W. The D gene is left open where the match is weak. Size tells how often a clone was seen (once, few, many) or the class of an expanded clone, and some rows leave it out.

D gene: NA; clone size: NA; J gene: TRBJ1-5; V gene: TRBV2; CDR3 DNA: TGTGCCAGCATGGGCACTGGTCAGCCCCAGCATTTT; CDR3 protein: CASMGTGQPQHF
D gene: NA; clone size: NA; J gene: TRBJ1-5; V gene: TRBV5-5; CDR3 DNA: TGTGCCAGCAGCTTCGGGACAAGTAACCTACGCAATCAGCCCCAGCATTTT; CDR3 protein: CASSFGTSNLRNQPQHF
D gene: TRBD1; clone size: NA; J gene: TRBJ1-6; V gene: TRBV6-5; CDR3 DNA: TGTGCCAGCAGTTTGACAGGGAAGGGGTATTCACCCCTCCACTTT; CDR3 protein: CASSLTGKGYSPLHF
D gene: TRBD1; clone size: few; J gene: TRBJ2-3; V gene: TRBV5-1; CDR3 DNA: TGCGCCAGCAGCTTAGGACAGGGAGCAGATACGCAGTATTTT; CDR3 protein: CASSLGQGADTQYF
D gene: NA; clone size: NA; J gene: TRBJ1-2; V gene: TRBV6-5; CDR3 DNA: TGTGCCAGCAGTTCCCTAGGGGGAGGGAATGGCTACACCTTC; CDR3 protein: CASSSLGGGNGYTF
D gene: NA; clone size: NA; J gene: TRBJ2-1; V gene: TRBV25-1; CDR3 DNA: TGTGCCAGCAGTCCCGGCGGCTACAATGAGCAGTTCTTC; CDR3 protein: CASSPGGYNEQFF
D gene: TRBD2; clone size: NA; J gene: TRBJ2-1; V gene: TRBV5-8; CDR3 DNA: TGTGCCAGCAGCTTCTACAAGGGCGGGAGATCTTACAATGAGCAGTTCTTC; CDR3 protein: CASSFYKGGRSYNEQFF
D gene: TRBD1; clone size: NA; J gene: TRBJ2-3; V gene: TRBV4-1; CDR3 DNA: TGCGCCAGCAGCCAAGAACAGGGGGCTAGCACAGATACGCAGTATTTT; CDR3 protein: CASSQEQGASTDTQYF
D gene: NA; clone size: few; J gene: TRBJ2-7; V gene: TRBV2; CDR3 DNA: TGTGCCAGCAGCCCCCGGGGGTACTACGAGCAGTACTTC; CDR3 protein: CASSPRGYYEQYF
D gene: NA; clone size: NA; J gene: TRBJ2-2; V gene: TRBV13; CDR3 DNA: TGTGCCAGCAGCTTACAACAGGGTAACGGGGAGCTGTTTTTT; CDR3 protein: CASSLQQGNGELFF
D gene: TRBD2; clone size: NA; J gene: TRBJ2-7; V gene: TRBV2; CDR3 DNA: TGTGCCAGCCAAGCGCCCGGTCGGGCTGGGGAGGGCGAGCAGTACTTC; CDR3 protein: CASQAPGRAGEGEQYF
D gene: NA; clone size: NA; J gene: TRBJ1-5; V gene: TRBV7-6; CDR3 DNA: TGTGCCAGCAGCTTAGGTGACAGTCCGGGCCAGCCCCAGCATTTT; CDR3 protein: CASSLGDSPGQPQHF
D gene: NA; clone size: NA; J gene: TRBJ1-3; V gene: TRBV18; CDR3 DNA: TGTGCCAGCTCACCTAGGGGGATCGAGGGAAACACCATATATTTT; CDR3 protein: CASSPRGIEGNTIYF
D gene: TRBD1; clone size: NA; J gene: TRBJ1-2; V gene: TRBV5-1; CDR3 DNA: TGCGCCAGCAGCACAGACAGGGGGGCGGATGGCTACACCTTC; CDR3 protein: CASSTDRGADGYTF
D gene: TRBD1; clone size: NA; J gene: TRBJ1-5; V gene: TRBV5-1; CDR3 DNA: TGCGCCAGCAGCGTGGCAGGGGGCGGGGGTCAGCCCCAGCATTTT; CDR3 protein: CASSVAGGGGQPQHF
D gene: NA; clone size: NA; J gene: TRBJ2-2; V gene: TRBV4-1; CDR3 DNA: TGCGCCAGCAGCTCCCCGTGGAACACCGGGGAGCTGTTTTTT; CDR3 protein: CASSSPWNTGELFF
D gene: TRBD1; clone size: NA; J gene: TRBJ1-5; V gene: TRBV28; CDR3 DNA: TGTGCCAGCGGGACAGTGTATAGCAATCAGCCCCAGCATTTT; CDR3 protein: CASGTVYSNQPQHF
D gene: TRBD1; clone size: once; J gene: TRBJ1-5; V gene: TRBV28; CDR3 DNA: TGTGCCAGCCTGGGACAGGATGAGGGCAATCAGCCCCAGCATTTT; CDR3 protein: CASLGQDEGNQPQHF
D gene: TRBD1; clone size: NA; J gene: TRBJ2-7; V gene: TRBV5-4; CDR3 DNA: TGTGCCAGCAGCTTGGCGGGACAGGGCTACGAGCAGTACTTC; CDR3 protein: CASSLAGQGYEQYF
D gene: TRBD1; clone size: NA; J gene: TRBJ1-1; V gene: TRBV5-8; CDR3 DNA: TGTGCCAGCAGCACGCCGGGACAGGGGGTTTTGTTGGAAGCTTTCTTT; CDR3 protein: CASSTPGQGVLLEAFF
D gene: NA; clone size: NA; J gene: TRBJ1-1; V gene: TRBV27; CDR3 DNA: TGTGCCAGCAGTATACTAGTTAACGCTGAAGCTTTCTTT; CDR3 protein: CASSILVNAEAFF
D gene: TRBD1; clone size: NA; J gene: TRBJ1-1; V gene: TRBV5-6; CDR3 DNA: TGTGCCAGCAGCTTCCCGACAGGGAAGGGCACTGAAGCTTTCTTT; CDR3 protein: CASSFPTGKGTEAFF
D gene: NA; clone size: NA; J gene: TRBJ2-1; V gene: TRBV6-5; CDR3 DNA: TGTGCCAGCAGTACTCCCTACAATGAGCAGTTCTTC; CDR3 protein: CASSTPYNEQFF
D gene: NA; clone size: NA; J gene: TRBJ1-1; V gene: TRBV7-9; CDR3 DNA: TGTGCCAGCAGCTTAGACAGGACGATGTTGACTGAAGCTTTCTTT; CDR3 protein: CASSLDRTMLTEAFF
D gene: TRBD1; clone size: NA; J gene: TRBJ2-7; V gene: TRBV28; CDR3 DNA: TGTGCCAGCAGTTCCGCAGAGACAGGGGAATACGAGCAGTACTTC; CDR3 protein: CASSSAETGEYEQYF
D gene: NA; clone size: NA; J gene: TRBJ2-6; V gene: TRBV11-2; CDR3 DNA: TGTGCCAGCAGCTCAAAGTTAGAGAAAACCTCTGGGGCCAACGTCCTGACTTTC; CDR3 protein: CASSSKLEKTSGANVLTF
D gene: TRBD1; clone size: NA; J gene: TRBJ2-7; V gene: TRBV6-5; CDR3 DNA: TGTGCCAGCAGTTACGAGCGGACAGGCAGTTACGAGCAGTACTTC; CDR3 protein: CASSYERTGSYEQYF
D gene: NA; clone size: many; J gene: TRBJ2-5; V gene: TRBV5-1; CDR3 DNA: TGCGCCAGCAGCTTGAAGTTACAGGGCCAAGAGACCCAGTACTTC; CDR3 protein: CASSLKLQGQETQYF
D gene: TRBD2; clone size: NA; J gene: TRBJ2-7; V gene: TRBV6-1; CDR3 DNA: TGTGCCAGCAGTGAATCCGGGGGGGGGTTCAACGAGCAGTACTTC; CDR3 protein: CASSESGGGFNEQYF
D gene: TRBD1; clone size: NA; J gene: TRBJ2-6; V gene: TRBV7-6; CDR3 DNA: TGTGCCAGCAGCTTAGGCGTGTTCCGGGACAGGGGGTTCTCTGGGGCCAACGTCCTGACTTTC; CDR3 protein: CASSLGVFRDRGFSGANVLTF
D gene: TRBD1; clone size: few; J gene: TRBJ1-2; V gene: TRBV30; CDR3 DNA: TGTGCCTGGAGCCTACAGGGGATCTATGGCTACACCTTC; CDR3 protein: CAWSLQGIYGYTF
D gene: TRBD2; clone size: few; J gene: TRBJ2-5; V gene: TRBV30; CDR3 DNA: TGTGCCTGGAGTCCCGGACTAGCGGGGGTGGAGACCCAGTACTTC; CDR3 protein: CAWSPGLAGVETQYF
D gene: TRBD1; clone size: NA; J gene: TRBJ1-5; V gene: TRBV28; CDR3 DNA: TGTGCCAGCAGTTCAGGGGGACATCAGCCCCAGCATTTT; CDR3 protein: CASSSGGHQPQHF
D gene: NA; clone size: NA; J gene: TRBJ2-7; V gene: TRBV12-1; CDR3 DNA: TGTGCCAGCAGCTGGCAGAGGCGGCAGTACGAGCAGTACTTC; CDR3 protein: CASSWQRRQYEQYF
D gene: NA; clone size: NA; J gene: TRBJ1-2; V gene: TRBV7-8; CDR3 DNA: TGTGCCAGCAGCTACGGACTGACCAACTATGGCTACACCTTC; CDR3 protein: CASSYGLTNYGYTF
D gene: NA; clone size: NA; J gene: TRBJ1-4; V gene: TRBV25-1; CDR3 DNA: TGTGCCAGCAGTGAAGTGGGCAGTGAAAAACTGTTTTTT; CDR3 protein: CASSEVGSEKLFF
D gene: NA; clone size: NA; J gene: TRBJ2-1; V gene: TRBV7-9; CDR3 DNA: TGTGCCAGCAGCCTCCTCTATCCATTAGACAATGAGCAGTTCTTC; CDR3 protein: CASSLLYPLDNEQFF
D gene: NA; clone size: NA; J gene: TRBJ2-1; V gene: TRBV9; CDR3 DNA: TGTGCCAGCAGCGCAACAGGACAGTCCAATGAGCAGTTCTTC; CDR3 protein: CASSATGQSNEQFF
D gene: TRBD2; clone size: NA; J gene: TRBJ2-1; V gene: TRBV10-3; CDR3 DNA: TGTGCCATCACTGGGGAGGGTGAGCAGTTCTTC; CDR3 protein: CAITGEGEQFF
D gene: NA; clone size: few; J gene: TRBJ1-2; V gene: TRBV7-2; CDR3 DNA: TGTGCCAGCAGCTTAGAGCCTAACTATGGCTACACCTTC; CDR3 protein: CASSLEPNYGYTF
D gene: NA; clone size: NA; J gene: TRBJ1-2; V gene: TRBV28; CDR3 DNA: TGTGCCAGCAGTTTTCCCCGGCCCGAGGTCGGCTACACCTTC; CDR3 protein: CASSFPRPEVGYTF
D gene: TRBD2; clone size: few; J gene: TRBJ2-7; V gene: TRBV11-2; CDR3 DNA: TGTGCCAGCAGCTCACCCTCGAACGGGAGGGTTTACGAGCAGTACTTC; CDR3 protein: CASSSPSNGRVYEQYF
D gene: NA; clone size: NA; J gene: TRBJ2-1; V gene: TRBV21-1; CDR3 DNA: TGTGCCAGCAGCAAATGGCAGCGGAAACTAGGGCGCATCAATGAGCAGTTCTTC; CDR3 protein: CASSKWQRKLGRINEQFF
D gene: TRBD2; clone size: NA; J gene: TRBJ2-1; V gene: TRBV27; CDR3 DNA: TGTGCCAGCACCGCCCGGACTAGCGGGTACAATGAGCAGTTCTTC; CDR3 protein: CASTARTSGYNEQFF
D gene: NA; clone size: NA; J gene: TRBJ1-1; V gene: TRBV19; CDR3 DNA: TGTGCCAGTAGTATTCAAGGACAGAACACTGAAGCTTTCTTT; CDR3 protein: CASSIQGQNTEAFF
D gene: NA; clone size: NA; J gene: TRBJ1-2; V gene: TRBV4-2; CDR3 DNA: TGTGCCAGCAGCCAAGGACGGGGGGACTATGGCTACACCTTC; CDR3 protein: CASSQGRGDYGYTF
D gene: NA; clone size: NA; J gene: TRBJ1-2; V gene: TRBV13; CDR3 DNA: TGTGCCAGCAGGCGGGGGTCCCTTAACTATGGCTACACCTTC; CDR3 protein: CASRRGSLNYGYTF
D gene: TRBD1; clone size: NA; J gene: TRBJ1-1; V gene: TRBV2; CDR3 DNA: TGTGCCAGCAGTGAGCCCCCCTGGGACAGGTCGGACGAAGCTTTCTTT; CDR3 protein: CASSEPPWDRSDEAFF
D gene: TRBD1; clone size: NA; J gene: TRBJ2-1; V gene: TRBV18; CDR3 DNA: TGTGCCAGCTCACCACCGGGACAGTTTAACAATGAGCAGTTCTTC; CDR3 protein: CASSPPGQFNNEQFF
D gene: NA; clone size: NA; J gene: TRBJ2-3; V gene: TRBV28; CDR3 DNA: TGTGCCAGCAGTTTCGGGCGGGGTACGCAGTATTTT; CDR3 protein: CASSFGRGTQYF
D gene: TRBD2; clone size: NA; J gene: TRBJ2-1; V gene: TRBV29-1; CDR3 DNA: TGCAGCGGAAGACCCGGACTAGCGGGGAATGAGCAGTTCTTC; CDR3 protein: CSGRPGLAGNEQFF